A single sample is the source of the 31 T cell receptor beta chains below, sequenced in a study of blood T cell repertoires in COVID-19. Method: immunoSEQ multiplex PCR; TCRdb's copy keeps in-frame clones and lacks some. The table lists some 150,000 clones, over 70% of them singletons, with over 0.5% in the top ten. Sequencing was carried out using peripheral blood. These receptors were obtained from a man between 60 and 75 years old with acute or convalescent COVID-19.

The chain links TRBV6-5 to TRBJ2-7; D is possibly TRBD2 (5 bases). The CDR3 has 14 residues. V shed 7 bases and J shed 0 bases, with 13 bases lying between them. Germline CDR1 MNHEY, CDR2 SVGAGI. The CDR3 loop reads CASNPGSGSYEQYF. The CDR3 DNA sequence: TGTGCCAGCAACCCGGGGAGTGGCTCCTACGAGCAGTACTTC.

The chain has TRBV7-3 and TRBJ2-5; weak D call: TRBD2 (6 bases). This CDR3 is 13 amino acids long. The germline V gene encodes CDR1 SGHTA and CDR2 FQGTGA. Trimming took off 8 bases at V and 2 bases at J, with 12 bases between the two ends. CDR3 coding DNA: TGTGCCAGCGGGCCCGGGACTCAAGAGACCCAGTACTTC. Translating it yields CASGPGTQETQYF.

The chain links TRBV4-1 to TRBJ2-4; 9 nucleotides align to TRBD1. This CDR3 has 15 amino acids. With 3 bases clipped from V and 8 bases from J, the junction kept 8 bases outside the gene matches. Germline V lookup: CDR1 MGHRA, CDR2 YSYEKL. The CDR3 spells CASSQQDRGKDIQYF. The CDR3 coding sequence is TGCGCCAGCAGCCAGCAGGACAGGGGTAAAGACATTCAGTACTTC.

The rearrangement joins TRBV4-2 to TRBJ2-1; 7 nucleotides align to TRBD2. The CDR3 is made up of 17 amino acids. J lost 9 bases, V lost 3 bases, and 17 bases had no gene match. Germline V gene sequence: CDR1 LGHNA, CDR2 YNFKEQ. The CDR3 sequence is CASSQAAGEAVTPEQFF. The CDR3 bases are TGTGCCAGCAGCCAGGCGGCGGGAGAGGCCGTGACACCTGAGCAGTTCTTC.

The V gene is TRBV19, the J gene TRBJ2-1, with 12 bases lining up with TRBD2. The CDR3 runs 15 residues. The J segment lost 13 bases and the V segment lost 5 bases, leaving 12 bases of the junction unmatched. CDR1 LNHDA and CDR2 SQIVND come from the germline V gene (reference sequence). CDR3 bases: TGTGCCAGTAGTCTCCTCACTAGCGGGGGGAAAGGTCAGTTCTTC. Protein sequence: CASSLLTSGGKGQFF. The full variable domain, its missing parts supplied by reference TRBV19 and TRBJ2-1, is DGGITQSPKYLFRKEGQNVTLSCEQNLNHDAMYWYRQDPGQGLRLIYYSQIVNDFQKGDIAEGYSVSREKKESFPLTVTSAQKNPTAFYLCASSLLTSGGKGQFFGPGTRLTVL.

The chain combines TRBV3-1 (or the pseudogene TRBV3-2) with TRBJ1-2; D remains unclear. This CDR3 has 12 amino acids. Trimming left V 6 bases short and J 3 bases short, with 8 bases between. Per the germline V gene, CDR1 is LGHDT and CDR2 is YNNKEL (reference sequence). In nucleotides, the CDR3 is TGTGCCAGCAGGGACTTTGACTATGGCTACACCTTC. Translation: CASRDFDYGYTF.

The CDR3 DNA sequence: TGTGCCACCAGCAGAGATCTCTTTGGAGGCACCGGGGAGCTGTTTTTT. Protein sequence: CATSRDLFGGTGELFF. This chain links TRBV15 with TRBJ2-2, with D possibly being TRBD2 (5 bases). CDR3 length equals 16 residues. Trimming pared 0 bases from V and 4 bases from J, leaving 12 bases between. CDR1 and CDR2 from the germline V gene are LNHNV and YYDKDF (reference sequence).

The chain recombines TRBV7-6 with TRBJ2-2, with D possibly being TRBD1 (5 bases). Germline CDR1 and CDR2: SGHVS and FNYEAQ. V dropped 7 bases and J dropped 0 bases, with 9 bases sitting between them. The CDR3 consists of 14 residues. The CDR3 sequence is CASIKGANTGELFF. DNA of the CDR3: TGTGCCAGCATCAAAGGGGCGAACACCGGGGAGCTGTTTTTT.

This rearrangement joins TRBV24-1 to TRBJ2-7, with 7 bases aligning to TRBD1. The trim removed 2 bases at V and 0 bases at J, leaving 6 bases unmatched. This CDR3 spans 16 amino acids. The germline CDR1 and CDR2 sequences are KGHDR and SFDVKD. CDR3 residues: CATSDSSGTASYEQYF. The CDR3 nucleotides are TGTGCCACCAGTGATTCTTCCGGGACAGCCTCCTACGAGCAGTACTTC.

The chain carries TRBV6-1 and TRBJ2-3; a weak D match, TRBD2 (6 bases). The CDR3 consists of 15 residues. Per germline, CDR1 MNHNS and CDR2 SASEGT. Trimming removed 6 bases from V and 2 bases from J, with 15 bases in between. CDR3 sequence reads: CASRTPGGNTDTQYF. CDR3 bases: TGTGCCAGCAGAACTCCCGGGGGTAACACAGATACGCAGTATTTT.

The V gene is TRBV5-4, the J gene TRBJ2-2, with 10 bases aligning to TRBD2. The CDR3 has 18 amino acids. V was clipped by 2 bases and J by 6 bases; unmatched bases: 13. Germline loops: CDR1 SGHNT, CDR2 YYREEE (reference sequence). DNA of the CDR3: TGTGCCAGCAGCTTTCCAGCGGGAGGGCCTGGGAGTGCCGGGGAGCTGTTTTTT. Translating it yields CASSFPAGGPGSAGELFF.

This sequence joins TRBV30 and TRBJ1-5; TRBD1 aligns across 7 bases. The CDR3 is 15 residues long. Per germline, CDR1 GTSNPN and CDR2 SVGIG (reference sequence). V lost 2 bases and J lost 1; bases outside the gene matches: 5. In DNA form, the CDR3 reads TGTGCCTGGAGTTTGGCGGGACAGAGCAATCAGCCCCAGCATTTT. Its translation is CAWSLAGQSNQPQHF.

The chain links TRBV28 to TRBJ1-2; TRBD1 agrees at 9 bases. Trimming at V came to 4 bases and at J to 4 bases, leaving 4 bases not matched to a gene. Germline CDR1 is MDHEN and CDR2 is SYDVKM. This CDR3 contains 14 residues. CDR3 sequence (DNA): TGTGCCAGCAGTTCGGGGGACAGGGCCTATGGCTACACCTTC. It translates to CASSSGDRAYGYTF.

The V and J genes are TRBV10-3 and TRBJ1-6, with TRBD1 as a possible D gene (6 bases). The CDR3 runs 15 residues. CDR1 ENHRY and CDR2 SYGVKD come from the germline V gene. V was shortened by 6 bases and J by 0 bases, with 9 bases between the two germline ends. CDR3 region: CAIRDSNSYNSPLHF. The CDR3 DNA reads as TGTGCCATCAGGGACAGCAACTCCTATAATTCACCCCTCCACTTT.

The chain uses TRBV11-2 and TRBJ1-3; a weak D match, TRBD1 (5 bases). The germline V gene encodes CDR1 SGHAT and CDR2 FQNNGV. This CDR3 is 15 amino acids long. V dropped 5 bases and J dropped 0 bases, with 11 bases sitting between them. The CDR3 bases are TGTGCCAGCAGCGGGGGGTACCGCTCTGGAAACACCATATATTTT. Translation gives CASSGGYRSGNTIYF.

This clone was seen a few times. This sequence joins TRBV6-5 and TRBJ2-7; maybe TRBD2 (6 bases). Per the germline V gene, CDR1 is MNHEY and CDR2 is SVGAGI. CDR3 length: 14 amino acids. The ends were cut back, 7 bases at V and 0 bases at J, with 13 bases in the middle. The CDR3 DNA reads TGTGCCAGCAATTTGGGGGGTTACTCCTACGAGCAGTACTTC. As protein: CASNLGGYSYEQYF.

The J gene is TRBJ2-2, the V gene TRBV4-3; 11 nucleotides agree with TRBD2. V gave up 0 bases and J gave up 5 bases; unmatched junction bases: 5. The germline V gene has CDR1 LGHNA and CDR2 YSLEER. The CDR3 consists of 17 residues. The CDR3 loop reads CASSQDTSGRWTGELFF. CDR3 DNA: TGCGCCAGCAGCCAAGATACTAGCGGGAGATGGACCGGGGAGCTGTTTTTT.

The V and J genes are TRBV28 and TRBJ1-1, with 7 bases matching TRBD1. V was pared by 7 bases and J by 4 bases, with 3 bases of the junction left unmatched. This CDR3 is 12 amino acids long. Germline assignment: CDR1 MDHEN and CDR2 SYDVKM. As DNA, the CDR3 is TGTGCCAGCAAGGGGGCTGTCACTGAAGCTTTCTTT. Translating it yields CASKGAVTEAFF. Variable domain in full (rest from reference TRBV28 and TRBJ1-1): DVKVTQSSRYLVKRTGEKVFLECVQDMDHENMFWYRQDPGLGLRLIYFSYDVKMKEKGDIPEGYSVSREKKERFSLILESASTNQTSMYLCASKGAVTEAFFGQGTRLTVV.

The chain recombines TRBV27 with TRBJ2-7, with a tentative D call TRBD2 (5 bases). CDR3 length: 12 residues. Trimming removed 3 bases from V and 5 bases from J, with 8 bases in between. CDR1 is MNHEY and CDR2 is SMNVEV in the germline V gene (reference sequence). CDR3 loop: CASSLAGNEQYF. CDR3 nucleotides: TGTGCCAGCAGTTTGGCCGGGAACGAGCAGTACTTC.

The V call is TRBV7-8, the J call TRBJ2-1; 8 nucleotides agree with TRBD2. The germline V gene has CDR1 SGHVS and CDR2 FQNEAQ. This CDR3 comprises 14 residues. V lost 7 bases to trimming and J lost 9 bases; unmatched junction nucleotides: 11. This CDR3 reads CASKLAGGGREQFF. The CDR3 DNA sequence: TGTGCCAGCAAATTGGCGGGGGGCGGGCGTGAGCAGTTCTTC.

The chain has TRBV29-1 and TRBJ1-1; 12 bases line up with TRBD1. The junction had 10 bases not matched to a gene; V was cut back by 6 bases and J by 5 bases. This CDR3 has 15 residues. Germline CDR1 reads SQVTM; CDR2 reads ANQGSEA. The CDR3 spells CSVHRDRGPRTEAFF. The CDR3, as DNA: TGCAGCGTGCACCGGGACAGGGGGCCAAGAACTGAAGCTTTCTTT.

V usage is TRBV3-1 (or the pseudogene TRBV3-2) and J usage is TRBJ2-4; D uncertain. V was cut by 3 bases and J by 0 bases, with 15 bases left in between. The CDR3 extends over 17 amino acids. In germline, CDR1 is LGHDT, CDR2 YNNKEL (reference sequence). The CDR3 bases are TGTGCCAGCAGCCAGGCCTCGATGGGCTTAGCCAAAAACATTCAGTACTTC. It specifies CASSQASMGLAKNIQYF.

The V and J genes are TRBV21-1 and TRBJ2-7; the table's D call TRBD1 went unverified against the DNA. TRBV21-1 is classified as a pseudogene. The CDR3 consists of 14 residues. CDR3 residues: CASSNRNRVYEQYF. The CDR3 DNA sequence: TGTGCCAGCAGCAATAGAAACAGGGTCTACGAGCAGTACTTC.

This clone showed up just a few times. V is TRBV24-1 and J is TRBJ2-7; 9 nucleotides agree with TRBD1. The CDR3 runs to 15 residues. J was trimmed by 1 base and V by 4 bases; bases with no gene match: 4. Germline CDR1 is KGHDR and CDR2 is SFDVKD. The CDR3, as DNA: TGTGCCACCAGTGACTCGGGACAGGGATCCTACGAGCAGTACTTC. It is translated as CATSDSGQGSYEQYF.

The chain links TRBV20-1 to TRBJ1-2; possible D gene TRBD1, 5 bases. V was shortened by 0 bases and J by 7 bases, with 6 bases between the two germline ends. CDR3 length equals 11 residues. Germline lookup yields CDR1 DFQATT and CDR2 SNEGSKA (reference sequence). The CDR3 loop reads CSARDRGGYTF. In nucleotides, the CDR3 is TGCAGTGCTAGAGATAGGGGTGGCTACACCTTC.

CDR3 sequence (DNA): TGTGCCAGCAGCCAAGAAAAAACGGGGGGGCCTGGCGAGCAGTACTTC. Residues: CASSQEKTGGPGEQYF. The chain couples TRBV4-2 to TRBJ2-7; 8 nucleotides match TRBD2. Germline lookup yields CDR1 LGHNA and CDR2 YNFKEQ. Trimming took 0 bases from V and 6 from J; bases not matched to a gene: 10. CDR3 length: 16 residues.

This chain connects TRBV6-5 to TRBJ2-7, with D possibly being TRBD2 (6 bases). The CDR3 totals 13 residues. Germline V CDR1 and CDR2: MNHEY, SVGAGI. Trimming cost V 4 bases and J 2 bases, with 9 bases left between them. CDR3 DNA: TGTGCCAGCAGTTCAGGGAGGACCTACGAGCAGTACTTC. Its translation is CASSSGRTYEQYF.

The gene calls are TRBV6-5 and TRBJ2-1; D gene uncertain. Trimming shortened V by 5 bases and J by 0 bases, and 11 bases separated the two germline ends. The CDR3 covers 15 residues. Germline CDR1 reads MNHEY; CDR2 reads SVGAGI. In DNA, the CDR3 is TGTGCCAGCAGTCCAAGCGCGAGCTCCTACAATGAGCAGTTCTTC. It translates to CASSPSASSYNEQFF.

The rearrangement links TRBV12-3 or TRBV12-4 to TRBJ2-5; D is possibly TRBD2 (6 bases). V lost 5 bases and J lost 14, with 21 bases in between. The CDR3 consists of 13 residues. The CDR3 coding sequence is TGTGCCAGCAGTCGTGGGTCGGCGGGGTCTTATTACTTC. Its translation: CASSRGSAGSYYF.

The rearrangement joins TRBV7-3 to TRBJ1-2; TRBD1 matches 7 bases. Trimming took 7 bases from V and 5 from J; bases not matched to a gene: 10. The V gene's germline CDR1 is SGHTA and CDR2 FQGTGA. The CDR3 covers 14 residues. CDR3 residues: CASIRTGASYGYTF. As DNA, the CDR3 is TGTGCCAGCATCCGGACAGGCGCTAGTTATGGCTACACCTTC.

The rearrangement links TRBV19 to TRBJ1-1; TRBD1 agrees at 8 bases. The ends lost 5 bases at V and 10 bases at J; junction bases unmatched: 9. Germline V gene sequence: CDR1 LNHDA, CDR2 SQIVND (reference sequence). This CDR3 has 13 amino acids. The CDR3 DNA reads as TGTGCCAGTAGTCGGACAGGGTTAGATGGAGCTTTCTTT. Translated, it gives CASSRTGLDGAFF.